This T cell receptor (beta chain) was identified in a study of blood T cells in healthy people across ages. For the second PCR, which ran for 7 to 11 cycles, a sample-barcoded 5' primer and a J-beta primer mix were used. TCRdb ran MiXCR on the 5' RACE reads and lists one entry per CDR3 protein. The sample lists some 1.8 million distinct CDR3 sequences; around 40% were seen once. The V gene's germline CDR1 is MNHEY and CDR2 SVGEGT. V dropped 5 bases and J dropped 4; count of bases not matched to a gene: 14. This CDR3 has 18 amino acids. The genes are TRBV6-2 or TRBV6-3 and TRBJ2-5; 12 nucleotides align to TRBD2. Sequences were obtained from blood. The clonotype was recovered from a human donor in good health. CDR3 residues: CASSPLRLAGGLRETQYF. The DNA for the CDR3 is TGTGCCAGCAGTCCATTACGTCTAGCGGGGGGGCTGAGAGAGACCCAGTACTTC.